These T cell receptor beta chains were read from a single sample in a study of T cells expressing NK-cell markers. TCRdb processed the 5' RACE reads again and assigns one entry to each CDR3 protein, with no DNA. The sample includes 300,000 to 500,000 distinct CDR3 sequences. Sample: blood T cells: a sorted CD56 or NKG2C T cell subset, CD4+ or CD8+ T cells, or bulk PBMC T cells (not recorded which). The receptors originated from a woman in her forties or fifties in good health. Each CDR3 is given with its conserved first and last residue.

CDR3aa: CATSRTLLHEQYF
v_gene: TRBV15
j_gene: TRBJ2-7

CDR3aa: CASSEFGRGTLYNEQFF
v_gene: TRBV25-1
j_gene: TRBJ2-1

CDR3aa: CASSPSWGLDTEAFF
v_gene: TRBV7-9
j_gene: TRBJ1-1

CDR3aa: CATHRAGVPNEQFF
v_gene: TRBV12-3/TRBV12-4
j_gene: TRBJ2-1

CDR3aa: CASGPTGASYNEQFF
v_gene: TRBV11-3
j_gene: TRBJ2-1

CDR3aa: CASSLARPPPGYNEQFF
v_gene: TRBV7-6
j_gene: TRBJ2-1

CDR3aa: CASSPGTSLIYEQYF
v_gene: TRBV4-2
j_gene: TRBJ2-7

CDR3aa: CASSISAAGYNEQFF
v_gene: TRBV19
j_gene: TRBJ2-1

CDR3aa: CASSTGTGSGYTF
v_gene: TRBV5-1
j_gene: TRBJ1-2

CDR3aa: CASSQGTWAKNIQYF
v_gene: TRBV14
j_gene: TRBJ2-4

CDR3aa: CASSRQGDTGELFF
v_gene: TRBV5-1
j_gene: TRBJ2-2

CDR3aa: CASSLAGGETQYF
v_gene: TRBV5-1
j_gene: TRBJ2-5

CDR3aa: CASSLAGQGLAQPQHF
v_gene: TRBV5-6
j_gene: TRBJ1-5

CDR3aa: CSVEDWTMTTNYGYTF
v_gene: TRBV29-1
j_gene: TRBJ1-2

CDR3aa: CASSYITGGEQFF
v_gene: TRBV11-2
j_gene: TRBJ2-1

CDR3aa: CASRRLRDSYNEQFF
v_gene: TRBV27
j_gene: TRBJ2-1

CDR3aa: CASSLAGGGRTEAFF
v_gene: TRBV7-8
j_gene: TRBJ1-1

CDR3aa: CSARVGTGDSPLHF
v_gene: TRBV20-1
j_gene: TRBJ1-6

CDR3aa: CASSRNRDGGSKRGDTQYF
v_gene: TRBV6-6
j_gene: TRBJ2-3

CDR3aa: CASSGAETGELFF
v_gene: TRBV5-1
j_gene: TRBJ2-2

CDR3aa: CASSRTFSGGVGYGYTF
v_gene: TRBV12-3/TRBV12-4
j_gene: TRBJ1-2

CDR3aa: CRRGMESQETQYF
v_gene: TRBV6-1
j_gene: TRBJ2-5

CDR3aa: CATRTFPYGYTF
v_gene: TRBV2
j_gene: TRBJ1-2

CDR3aa: CASSLALAGATYNEQFF
v_gene: TRBV7-6
j_gene: TRBJ2-1

CDR3aa: CASLGDNTDTQYF
v_gene: TRBV2
j_gene: TRBJ2-3

CDR3aa: CASSVLGDTQYF
v_gene: TRBV6-5
j_gene: TRBJ2-3

CDR3aa: CATSDPTRNTGELFF
v_gene: TRBV24-1
j_gene: TRBJ2-2

CDR3aa: CASSFSSGSAGELFF
v_gene: TRBV12-3/TRBV12-4
j_gene: TRBJ2-2

CDR3aa: CASSPLALGGLEQYF
v_gene: TRBV11-2
j_gene: TRBJ2-7

CDR3aa: CSARGTGALETQYF
v_gene: TRBV20-1
j_gene: TRBJ2-5

CDR3aa: CASSTLQKVQFF
v_gene: TRBV6-6
j_gene: TRBJ2-1

CDR3aa: CASSSRVVGEQYF
v_gene: TRBV6-5
j_gene: TRBJ2-7

CDR3aa: CASSLDRGDTEAFF
v_gene: TRBV7-9
j_gene: TRBJ1-1

CDR3aa: CASSNLGGSADTQYF
v_gene: TRBV7-3
j_gene: TRBJ2-3

CDR3aa: CASIPGRTSTDTQYF
v_gene: TRBV19
j_gene: TRBJ2-3

CDR3aa: CASRNQGGDTEAFF
v_gene: TRBV5-1
j_gene: TRBJ1-1

CDR3aa: CAIRSGRHNEQFF
v_gene: TRBV10-3
j_gene: TRBJ2-1

CDR3aa: CAWSVRLAVTLAKNIQYF
v_gene: TRBV30
j_gene: TRBJ2-4

CDR3aa: CASSLVWSDLHNEQFF
v_gene: TRBV11-2
j_gene: TRBJ2-1

CDR3aa: CASSRDSGQGPYEQYF
v_gene: TRBV5-1
j_gene: TRBJ2-7

CDR3aa: CASSLFSGRTDTQYF
v_gene: TRBV11-2
j_gene: TRBJ2-3

CDR3aa: CASSDRGTGYNEQFF
v_gene: TRBV2
j_gene: TRBJ2-1

CDR3aa: CASRKAGTGTGELFF
v_gene: TRBV11-2
j_gene: TRBJ2-2

CDR3aa: CASSPRTAKETQYF
v_gene: TRBV11-2
j_gene: TRBJ2-5

CDR3aa: CASSLDRTTKETQYF
v_gene: TRBV7-8
j_gene: TRBJ2-5

CDR3aa: CATSDLAGDGSSEQFF
v_gene: TRBV24-1
j_gene: TRBJ2-1

CDR3aa: CSARDIYDEQFF
v_gene: TRBV20-1
j_gene: TRBJ2-1

CDR3aa: CASSRPLGLAGTDTQYF
v_gene: TRBV5-4
j_gene: TRBJ2-3

CDR3aa: CASSLGQPLYNEQFF
v_gene: TRBV5-1
j_gene: TRBJ2-1

CDR3aa: CASSQDGERETQYF
v_gene: TRBV4-1
j_gene: TRBJ2-5

CDR3aa: CASRIQRNTGELFF
v_gene: TRBV5-1
j_gene: TRBJ2-2

CDR3aa: CSVLQGTQTQYF
v_gene: TRBV29-1
j_gene: TRBJ2-5

CDR3aa: CASSQRTGADTQYF
v_gene: TRBV6-5
j_gene: TRBJ2-3

CDR3aa: CSASQGLAGGLKETQYF
v_gene: TRBV20-1
j_gene: TRBJ2-5